This T cell receptor (beta chain) was obtained from a study of OX40 agonist ivuxolimab in advanced cancers. At the level of the whole study: Ivuxolimab was an agonistic, fully human IgG2 monoclonal antibody directed against OX40 (CD134), a costimulatory receptor. Intravenous ivuxolimab was administered to patients every 2 weeks at six dose levels: 0.01, 0.1, 0.3, 1.5, 3 and 10 mg/kg. Of the approximately 50 dose-escalation patients, hepatocellular carcinoma was present in about 19, melanoma in around 15, renal cell carcinoma in 9 and head and neck cancer in 9. In the dose-escalation cohort, 82.7% of patients were male, and the mean age was roughly 60 years, with a range of about 20 to 90. Prior anti-PD-1, anti-PD-L1 or anti-CTLA-4 therapy was permitted, and checkpoint inhibitors had been received by about two fifths of dose-escalation patients. Three dose-escalation patients achieved partial responses, one with hepatocellular carcinoma and two with cutaneous melanoma. The purpose of peripheral TCRbeta sequencing was to test whether ivuxolimab changed TCR sequence diversity and led to clonal T-cell expansion. The paper covers the monotherapy dose-escalation part of the phase I ivuxolimab trial, which included N = 52 patients. Broad study findings and their caveats: At doses of 0.1 to 3.0 mg/kg, clonal expansion of both CD4+ and CD8+ blood T cells was observed from baseline to week 6. On average, CD8+ T cells showed more expanded clones than CD4+ T cells after ivuxolimab. Antigen specificity was not determined for the clonally expanded peripheral T cells. Low levels of normalized T-cell clonal expansion were also seen in some patients who did not respond. In the 0.1-3.0 mg/kg groups, partial responders had among the lowest normalized peripheral clonal expansion, particularly in CD8+ T cells.

Trimming removed 4 bases from V and 7 bases from J, leaving 13 bases between the germline ends. The CDR1 and CDR2 encoded by the germline V gene are SQVTM and ANQGSEA. The CDR3, cysteine through phenylalanine, is 12 amino acids long. Only the CDR3 DNA is retained, 36 bases long and in frame from the first base. In the case of this clone: Its specific antigen is unknown. Within one base of it there is no much larger clone, and no base qualities were kept.

Genomic DNA was isolated from the sorted cells so that the TCRbeta CDR3 region could be sequenced. The immunoSEQ Assay was used to sequence the TCRbeta CDR3 regions. TCRdb limited this immuneACCESS table to in-frame rearrangements with V and J called. A share of clones is missing; checked studies link under half to unresolved V genes, and the rest is unexplained. This sample gives under 45,000 clones in total; roughly 69% of them show up just once. The top ten hold about 18% of the sample. The trial excluded patients who had a history of autoimmune disease or who were on systemic immunosuppression. In every dose cohort, peripheral blood was drawn for TCR sequencing at baseline, cycle 4 day 1, and cycle 7 day 1. The samples were drawn from a first-in-human, open-label, multicenter phase I dose-escalation trial of ivuxolimab. Adults with locally advanced or metastatic melanoma, renal cell, hepatocellular, or head and neck squamous cell carcinoma were enrolled in the trial. Before TCR sequencing, CD4+ T cells and CD8+ T cells were sorted from peripheral blood as separate populations.

The sequences come from CD4+ or CD8+ T cells sorted from blood, collected in a trial of the OX40 agonist ivuxolimab. This sequence uses TRBV29-1 and TRBJ1-1, with no confident D gene call. This clonotype originated in an adult with an advanced solid tumor such as melanoma, head and neck, liver or kidney cancer. The CDR3 loop reads CSVVIAQREAFF. The bases read TGCAGCGTTGTAATAGCCCAGCGTGAAGCTTTCTTT.